These T cell receptor beta chains were read from a single sample in a study of cytomegalovirus exposure and HLA in healthy donors. Profiling relied on immunoSEQ multiplex PCR, and the TCRdb table lists in-frame clones only, not all of them. Altogether about 150,000 clones are present, nearly 80% being singletons, with the ten largest covering about 13%. Sequenced sample: PBMCs. The receptors here all came from a man aged 25-40 years in good health and CMV-seropositive. Each CDR3 is given with its conserved first and last residue. A D gene is named only where the DNA matches it firmly. Some rows mark clone size as missing; the rest say once, few, many or name a class of expanded clone.

size	V	D	J	DNA	CDR3
NA	TRBV29-1	TRBD1	TRBJ2-1	TGCAGCGTCCCGGGACAGGGGTACAATGAGCAGTTCTTC	CSVPGQGYNEQFF
NA	TRBV19	TRBD2	TRBJ2-2	TGTGCCAGTAGCAACGGACTAGCTGCCGGGGAGCTGTTTTTT	CASSNGLAAGELFF
NA	TRBV28	TRBD2	TRBJ2-7	TGTGCCAGCAGTTTATGGACTAGCGGAAAATACGAGCAGTACTTC	CASSLWTSGKYEQYF
NA	TRBV15	NA	TRBJ2-1	TGTGCCACCAGCCACACTCGGGATCCCTCGATTGAGCAGTTCTTC	CATSHTRDPSIEQFF
NA	TRBV28	NA	TRBJ1-2	TGTGCCACCAATCAGGGAACTAACTATGGCTACACCTTC	CATNQGTNYGYTF
once	TRBV5-1	NA	TRBJ1-2	TGCGCCAGCAGCTTGGCCACAGGGCCCCTCCATGGCTACACCTTC	CASSLATGPLHGYTF
NA	TRBV4-2	NA	TRBJ2-7	TGTGCCAGCAGCCAAGGAAGACAGGACCTCTACGAGCAGTACTTC	CASSQGRQDLYEQYF
NA	TRBV5-4	NA	TRBJ1-2	TGTGCCAGCAGCCCTGGACAGAGAGAAAACTATGGCTATACCTTC	CASSPGQRENYGYTF
NA	TRBV7-9	NA	TRBJ1-4	TGTGCCACCCCTTCCGCGGTAACTAATGAAAAACTGTTTTTT	CATPSAVTNEKLFF
NA	TRBV11-2	NA	TRBJ2-3	TGTGCCAGCAGCTCGAGCGGGCTAATCACAGATACGCAGTATTTT	CASSSSGLITDTQYF
NA	TRBV4-1	TRBD1	TRBJ2-2	TGCGCCAGCAGCACCCGGGACAGGGGGCCGAACACCGGGGAGCTGTTTTTT	CASSTRDRGPNTGELFF
few	TRBV4-2	TRBD2	TRBJ2-1	TGTGCCAGCAGCCAAGATCTAGGGACTAGCGGGCTGAGGGGCTCCTACAATGAGCAGTTCTTC	CASSQDLGTSGLRGSYNEQFF
NA	TRBV4-2	TRBD1	TRBJ2-7	TGTGCCAGCAGCCCAAGGGGACAGGGGGCCCACGAGCAGTACTTC	CASSPRGQGAHEQYF
few	TRBV27	NA	TRBJ1-2	TGTGCCAGCAGTTTAAAAACAGGGTTGGGCTATGGCTACACCTTC	CASSLKTGLGYGYTF
once	TRBV5-1	TRBD2	TRBJ2-3	TGCGCCAGCAGCTTACTAGCGGGAGGCCAAGATACGCAGTATTTT	CASSLLAGGQDTQYF
once	TRBV18	NA	TRBJ1-2	TGTGCCAGCTCACCAACCAGGGAAAACTATGGCTACACCTTC	CASSPTRENYGYTF
NA	TRBV13	TRBD2	TRBJ2-7	TGTGCCAGCAGCTTAGGCGGGAGGGCCGGCGAGCAGTACTTC	CASSLGGRAGEQYF
NA	TRBV20-1	NA	TRBJ1-2	TGCAGTGTCCCTAGGGGCTATGGCTACACCTTC	CSVPRGYGYTF
NA	TRBV5-4	TRBD1	TRBJ2-1	TGTGCCAGCAGCTTAGGGACAGATAATAACAATGAGCAGTTCTTC	CASSLGTDNNNEQFF
NA	TRBV30	NA	TRBJ1-5	TGTGCCTCAACACTAGGTAGCAATCAGCCCCAGCATTTT	CASTLGSNQPQHF
NA	TRBV10-2	TRBD2	TRBJ2-1	TGCGCCAGCAGTGTGGGGACTAGGGGCAATGAGCAGTTCTTC	CASSVGTRGNEQFF
NA	TRBV6-1	NA	TRBJ2-1	TGTGCCAGCAGTGAAGTTAGGAGGGCCCTATACAATGAGCAGTTCTTC	CASSEVRRALYNEQFF
NA	TRBV5-6	NA	TRBJ2-1	TGTGCCAGCAGCTTGGCGAGCGGGCGCTCCTACAATGAGCAGTTCTTC	CASSLASGRSYNEQFF
NA	TRBV18	NA	TRBJ1-4	TGTGCCAGCTCCCCGGCGGGAACTAATGAAAAACTGTTTTTT	CASSPAGTNEKLFF
NA	TRBV15	TRBD2	TRBJ2-1	TGTGCCACCAGCAAAGGACTAGATCCCTACAATGAGCAGTTCTTC	CATSKGLDPYNEQFF
NA	TRBV10-3	NA	TRBJ2-7	TGTGCCACCCACTTGGACAGCTCCTACGAGCAGTACTTC	CATHLDSSYEQYF
NA	TRBV13	TRBD2	TRBJ2-3	TGTGCCAGCAGCTTATCGGCGGGGGGGGTAGATACGCAGTATTTT	CASSLSAGGVDTQYF
NA	TRBV28	TRBD1	TRBJ2-7	TGTGCCAGCAGTCTCCCGGGACAGGGGTCCTACGAGCAGTACTTC	CASSLPGQGSYEQYF
few	TRBV28	NA	TRBJ2-1	TGTGCCAGCAGAGCTGTGTTAGTGGCGGGACCCTACAATGAGCAGTTCTTC	CASRAVLVAGPYNEQFF
once	TRBV4-2	NA	TRBJ2-1	TGTGCCAGCAGCCAAGTATTTGAGGCGGAGCGAGAGCAGTTCTTC	CASSQVFEAEREQFF
NA	TRBV28	TRBD2	TRBJ2-7	TGTGCCGTACGAAAGGCGACTAGCGGCTCCTACGAGCAGTACTTC	CAVRKATSGSYEQYF
NA	TRBV7-3	TRBD1	TRBJ2-1	TGTGCCAGCGGAAGAGGGACAGGGTACAATGAGCAGTTCTTC	CASGRGTGYNEQFF
NA	TRBV5-4	NA	TRBJ2-7	TGTGCCAGCAGCTTGGAATTAGCGGACTACGAGCAGTACTTC	CASSLELADYEQYF
once	TRBV11-3	NA	TRBJ2-2	TGTGCCAGCAGCCTAGGGCAGGGTGATACCGGGGAGCTGTTTTTT	CASSLGQGDTGELFF
NA	TRBV10-3	NA	TRBJ2-1	TGTGCCATCAGTTGGACGGGAGTAGATGGCGATGAGCAGTTCTTC	CAISWTGVDGDEQFF
once	TRBV7-9	TRBD1	TRBJ1-5	TGTGCCAGCAGCTATACGACAGGGGGCAGCAATCAGCCCCAGCATTTT	CASSYTTGGSNQPQHF
NA	TRBV6-5	TRBD1	TRBJ2-7	TGTGCCAGCACCCGACAGGGCACCTACGAGCAGTACTTC	CASTRQGTYEQYF
few	TRBV5-6	TRBD1	TRBJ2-1	TGTGCCAGCAGCTGGGACAGGGGCGAGGGGGAGCAGTTCTTC	CASSWDRGEGEQFF
NA	TRBV28	NA	TRBJ2-3	TGTGCCAGCAGTTTTAATAGCGGCACAGATACGCAGTATTTT	CASSFNSGTDTQYF
NA	TRBV9	TRBD1	TRBJ2-7	TGTGCCAGCAGCGTAGAGGGACAGGGTTCCTACGAGCAGTACTTC	CASSVEGQGSYEQYF
NA	TRBV6-6	NA	TRBJ1-1	TGTGCCAGCAGTTACTCGCGGCTCCAGAACACTGAAGCTTTCTTT	CASSYSRLQNTEAFF
NA	TRBV19	NA	TRBJ1-4	TGTGCCAGTAGTATTCAGACAGACAATGAAAAACTGTTTTTT	CASSIQTDNEKLFF
NA	TRBV18	TRBD2	TRBJ2-5	TGTGCCAGCCTGCCGGGACTAGAAGAGACCCAGTACTTC	CASLPGLEETQYF
NA	TRBV19	TRBD2	TRBJ2-1	TGTGCCAGTAGTATTAGCGGGAGTTTGTGGAATGAGCAGTTCTTC	CASSISGSLWNEQFF
NA	TRBV11-2	TRBD1	TRBJ2-5	TGTGCCAGCAGCCCCGGGACAGGGGGGGAGACCCAGTACTTC	CASSPGTGGETQYF
NA	TRBV5-4	TRBD2	TRBJ2-3	TGTGCCAGCAGCCTTGTAGCGGGAGTGGGAACAGATACGCAGTATTTT	CASSLVAGVGTDTQYF
NA	TRBV18	TRBD1	TRBJ2-7	TGTGCCAGCTCCCCTACCTCCACTGACAGGGGGTACAACTCCTACGAGCAGTACTTC	CASSPTSTDRGYNSYEQYF
NA	TRBV4-1	NA	TRBJ2-7	TGCGCCAGCAGCCATCTGATGGGGGAGGAGGCATACGAGCAGTACTTC	CASSHLMGEEAYEQYF
NA	TRBV7-2	NA	TRBJ1-5	TGTGCCAGCAGCCAAAGGACGGGGGGGATTAATCAGCCCCAGCATTTT	CASSQRTGGINQPQHF
NA	TRBV28	TRBD2	TRBJ2-3	TGTGCCAGCAGTCTTCCGACTAGCGGGGTCACAGATACGCAGTATTTT	CASSLPTSGVTDTQYF
NA	TRBV9	TRBD1	TRBJ2-1	TGTGCCAGCAGCGCGGGACAGGGATCCTACAATGAGCAGTTCTTC	CASSAGQGSYNEQFF
NA	TRBV6-1	NA	TRBJ2-4	TGTGCCAGCAGTGATCGAGGGAACCGGATAGCCAAAAACATTCAGTACTTC	CASSDRGNRIAKNIQYF
NA	TRBV9	TRBD1	TRBJ2-1	TGTGCCAGCAGCGTAGGGCCTACAGGGGGCAATGAGCAGTTCTTC	CASSVGPTGGNEQFF
NA	TRBV30	TRBD2	TRBJ2-3	TGTGCCTGGAGCACAGCGGGAGCAGGCACAGATACGCAGTATTTT	CAWSTAGAGTDTQYF
once	TRBV5-4	NA	TRBJ2-1	TGTGCCAGCAGTCTGAGCGCTACCTCCTCCTACAATGAGCAGTTCTTC	CASSLSATSSYNEQFF
few	TRBV5-4	NA	TRBJ1-1	TGTGCCAGCAGAAGTGCAGTAAACACTGAAGCTTTCTTT	CASRSAVNTEAFF
NA	TRBV28	NA	TRBJ1-4	TGTGCCAGCAAGCTACCCCCCGATGAAAAACTGTTTTTT	CASKLPPDEKLFF